This paragraph covers one T cell receptor (beta chain) sequence. Its antigen is not known. Germline V gene lookup returns CDR1 SGHRS and CDR2 YFSETQ. Trimming removed 2 bases from V and 0 bases from J, with 12 bases in between. The CDR3 runs to 15 residues. This record belongs to a study of cytomegalovirus exposure and HLA in healthy donors. Use of 60 Vbeta and 13 Jbeta primers characterized the PCR. The protocol was immunoSEQ multiplex PCR, while the TCRdb copy is restricted to in-frame clones and leaves out a portion. The top ten clones hold just under 7.5% of a sample with 65,000 to 70,000 clones, about 75% of them seen once. Study conclusions and caveats: A missense DCLRE1C variant was associated with V- and J-gene trimming of TCR beta chains in a later analysis, and an independent cohort replicated the association. Whilst most TCR sequences proved rare, a subset of public TCRs occurred across many donors. The authors excluded some V segments, including TRBV6-2 and TRBV6-3, as indistinguishable.

The receptor was isolated from a woman aged 25 to 39 in good health and CMV-seropositive. The chain carries TRBV5-1 and TRBJ2-7, with D perhaps TRBD1 (5 bases). Material for sequencing was PBMCs. CDR3 loop: CASSFTGPSSYEQYF. CDR3 DNA sequence: TGCGCCAGCAGCTTCACAGGTCCCAGCTCCTACGAGCAGTACTTC.